These T cell receptor beta chains were read from a single sample in a study of cytomegalovirus exposure and HLA in healthy donors. TCRdb's table, derived via immunoSEQ multiplex PCR, lists solely in-frame clones and lacks some. The repertoire holds some 150,000 clones, with 70% to 85% as singletons. Material: PBMCs. The source is a woman aged 50 to 65 in good health and CMV-seropositive. Each CDR3 is given with its conserved first and last residue. Each record gives: D gene, J gene, clone size, V gene, CDR3 protein, CDR3 DNA. The D gene is left open where the match is weak. Part of the rows lack a size; the others show once, few, many or a class for expanded clones.

D: TRBD2
J: TRBJ2-7
size: -
V: TRBV27
CDR3: CASSLGGAGYEQYF
DNA: TGTGCCAGCAGTTTGGGAGGGGCCGGCTACGAGCAGTACTTC

D: -
J: TRBJ2-2
size: -
V: TRBV5-5
CDR3: CASIQANTGELFF
DNA: TGTGCCAGCATCCAAGCTAACACCGGGGAGCTGTTTTTT

D: -
J: TRBJ1-1
size: -
V: TRBV7-9
CDR3: CSSSLMSTEAFF
DNA: TGTTCCAGCAGCTTAATGAGCACTGAAGCTTTCTTT

D: TRBD2
J: TRBJ2-1
size: -
V: TRBV6-1
CDR3: CASSESLAGVYNEQFF
DNA: TGTGCCAGCAGTGAGTCACTAGCGGGGGTATACAATGAGCAGTTCTTC

D: -
J: TRBJ1-2
size: -
V: TRBV30
CDR3: CAWSIRGTYFLKGYTF
DNA: TGTGCCTGGAGTATTAGGGGTACTTATTTTTTGAAAGGCTACACCTTC

D: TRBD1
J: TRBJ1-2
size: once
V: TRBV6-5
CDR3: CASRDPGTGGGYTF
DNA: TGTGCCAGCAGGGACCCCGGGACAGGGGGGGGCTACACCTTC

D: TRBD1
J: TRBJ1-1
size: -
V: TRBV19
CDR3: CASTNPGTGVMRAFF
DNA: TGTGCCAGTACTAACCCCGGGACAGGGGTAATGAGAGCTTTCTTT

D: -
J: TRBJ2-7
size: once
V: TRBV6-6
CDR3: CASSYYSPVEQYF
DNA: TGTGCCAGCAGTTACTATTCACCGGTCGAGCAGTACTTC

D: -
J: TRBJ1-2
size: -
V: TRBV2
CDR3: CASSGPRGVYGYTF
DNA: TGTGCCAGCAGTGGTCCCCGGGGGGTCTATGGCTACACCTTC

D: -
J: TRBJ2-1
size: -
V: TRBV7-2
CDR3: CASSSPGKFLINEQFF
DNA: TGTGCCAGCAGCTCCCCCGGGAAATTCCTTATCAATGAGCAGTTCTTC

D: -
J: TRBJ1-1
size: -
V: TRBV6-5
CDR3: CASRQGTEAFF
DNA: TGTGCCAGCAGACAGGGAACTGAAGCTTTCTTT

D: -
J: TRBJ2-1
size: -
V: TRBV6-5
CDR3: CAVGRGPNNEQFF
DNA: TGTGCCGTGGGTAGGGGCCCGAACAATGAGCAGTTCTTC

D: -
J: TRBJ2-4
size: -
V: TRBV2
CDR3: CASRQGFAKNIQYF
DNA: TGTGCCAGCAGGCAGGGATTCGCCAAAAACATTCAGTACTTC

D: -
J: TRBJ1-1
size: -
V: TRBV5-6
CDR3: CASSLWLGGAFF
DNA: TGTGCCAGCAGCTTGTGGTTAGGGGGAGCTTTCTTT

D: -
J: TRBJ1-4
size: -
V: TRBV5-1
CDR3: CASSSSGGTNEKLFF
DNA: TGCGCCAGCAGCTCCTCGGGGGGGACTAATGAAAAACTGTTTTTT

D: TRBD2
J: TRBJ2-1
size: once
V: TRBV7-3
CDR3: CASSLTPSSGGATFF
DNA: TGTGCCAGCAGCTTAACCCCATCCAGCGGGGGGGCCACGTTCTTC

D: -
J: TRBJ2-7
size: -
V: TRBV21-1
CDR3: CASSKGVTGPQAEQYF
DNA: TGTGCCAGCAGCAAAGGGGTAACAGGCCCCCAGGCCGAGCAGTACTTC

D: -
J: TRBJ2-3
size: -
V: TRBV5-1
CDR3: CASSLGSGHYSTDTQYF
DNA: TGCGCCAGCAGCTTGGGGTCGGGACACTATAGCACAGATACGCAGTATTTT

D: TRBD1
J: TRBJ2-4
size: -
V: TRBV29-1
CDR3: CSVPARGQDIQYF
DNA: TGCAGCGTCCCCGCCAGGGGGCAGGACATTCAGTACTTC

D: TRBD2
J: TRBJ2-3
size: -
V: TRBV5-1
CDR3: CASSASSGGADTDTQYF
DNA: TGCGCCAGCAGCGCATCTAGCGGGGGGGCCGACACAGATACGCAGTATTTT

D: -
J: TRBJ2-7
size: -
V: TRBV6-1
CDR3: CASSAQGSYEQYF
DNA: TGTGCCAGCAGTGCGCAGGGTTCCTACGAGCAGTACTTC

D: TRBD2
J: TRBJ2-7
size: -
V: TRBV11-2
CDR3: CASSPGASGGSYEQYF
DNA: TGTGCCAGCAGCCCGGGGGCTAGCGGGGGATCCTACGAGCAGTACTTC

D: -
J: TRBJ2-7
size: -
V: TRBV19
CDR3: CASSITGGTYEQYF
DNA: TGTGCCAGTAGTATTACAGGAGGGACTTACGAGCAGTACTTC

D: -
J: TRBJ2-1
size: -
V: TRBV27
CDR3: CASSSSGEQFF
DNA: TGTGCCAGCAGCTCCTCGGGTGAGCAGTTCTTC

D: TRBD1
J: TRBJ2-7
size: once
V: TRBV25-1
CDR3: CASGRTGSYEQYF
DNA: TGTGCCAGCGGACGGACAGGCTCCTACGAGCAGTACTTC

D: -
J: TRBJ1-1
size: -
V: TRBV13
CDR3: CASSYLRGRGPAEAFF
DNA: TGTGCCAGCAGCTATCTGCGAGGCAGGGGCCCCGCTGAAGCTTTCTTT

D: -
J: TRBJ2-7
size: few
V: TRBV7-6
CDR3: CASSLAPGFYEQYF
DNA: TGTGCCAGCAGCTTAGCCCCGGGGTTCTACGAGCAGTACTTC

D: TRBD1
J: TRBJ1-1
size: -
V: TRBV19
CDR3: CASSNPGGAFF
DNA: TGTGCCAGTAGCAACCCAGGGGGAGCTTTCTTT

D: -
J: TRBJ1-1
size: -
V: TRBV12-5
CDR3: CASGLGHGGTNTEAFF
DNA: TGTGCTAGTGGTTTGGGACATGGAGGGACGAACACTGAAGCTTTCTTT

D: -
J: TRBJ1-5
size: -
V: TRBV30
CDR3: CAWSSGVTMNQPQHF
DNA: TGTGCCTGGAGTAGCGGGGTGACGATGAATCAGCCCCAGCATTTT

D: -
J: TRBJ2-3
size: -
V: TRBV2
CDR3: CASSDEADLSSDTQYF
DNA: TGTGCCAGCAGTGACGAGGCGGATCTTAGCTCAGATACGCAGTATTTT

D: -
J: TRBJ2-3
size: -
V: TRBV11-2
CDR3: CASSPPRGSDTQYF
DNA: TGTGCCAGCAGCCCCCCGAGGGGGTCAGATACGCAGTATTTT

D: -
J: TRBJ2-4
size: -
V: TRBV28
CDR3: CASSPGQTKNIQYF
DNA: TGTGCCAGCAGCCCGGGACAAACCAAAAACATTCAGTACTTC

D: -
J: TRBJ1-5
size: -
V: TRBV28
CDR3: CASSFFSTGHQPQHF
DNA: TGTGCCAGCAGTTTTTTCTCGACAGGCCATCAGCCCCAGCATTTT

D: TRBD2
J: TRBJ2-7
size: -
V: TRBV6-5
CDR3: CASSYRASGKYEQYF
DNA: TGTGCCAGCAGTTACAGGGCTAGCGGAAAATACGAGCAGTACTTC

D: -
J: TRBJ1-1
size: once
V: TRBV7-6
CDR3: CASSHRSAGFDTEAFF
DNA: TGTGCCAGCAGCCATCGAAGTGCAGGGTTTGACACTGAAGCTTTCTTT

D: TRBD1
J: TRBJ1-5
size: -
V: TRBV5-1
CDR3: CASSPGTGGGQPQHF
DNA: TGCGCCAGCAGTCCCGGGACAGGGGGCGGTCAGCCCCAGCATTTT

D: TRBD2
J: TRBJ2-7
size: once
V: TRBV5-1
CDR3: CASSSTTSGGPYPYEQYF
DNA: TGCGCCAGCAGCTCCACGACTAGCGGGGGGCCTTACCCCTACGAGCAGTACTTC

D: TRBD1
J: TRBJ1-1
size: few
V: TRBV6-5
CDR3: CASGQGVLTLAFF
DNA: TGTGCCAGCGGACAGGGTGTTTTGACATTGGCTTTCTTT

D: -
J: TRBJ1-2
size: -
V: TRBV2
CDR3: CASRRQARNYGYTF
DNA: TGTGCCAGCAGACGACAGGCCCGGAACTATGGCTACACCTTC

D: -
J: TRBJ2-2
size: -
V: TRBV12-5
CDR3: CASGEGQANTGELFF
DNA: TGTGCTAGTGGTGAGGGTCAGGCGAACACCGGGGAGCTGTTTTTT

D: -
J: TRBJ2-7
size: once
V: TRBV5-4
CDR3: CASSLTGTLSYEQYF
DNA: TGTGCCAGCAGCTTGACGGGGACTCTCTCCTACGAGCAGTACTTC

D: -
J: TRBJ2-7
size: -
V: TRBV2
CDR3: CASSAGFPYEQYF
DNA: TGTGCCAGCAGCGCAGGGTTCCCCTACGAGCAGTACTTC

D: -
J: TRBJ1-5
size: -
V: TRBV6-1
CDR3: CANTTPRVNQPQHF
DNA: TGTGCCAACACGACACCGCGGGTGAATCAGCCCCAGCATTTT

D: -
J: TRBJ1-2
size: -
V: TRBV19
CDR3: CASSRRNYGYTF
DNA: TGTGCCAGTAGTCGGAGGAACTATGGCTACACCTTC

D: TRBD1
J: TRBJ2-3
size: -
V: TRBV25-1
CDR3: CASSSTTGTTTDTQYF
DNA: TGTGCCAGCAGTTCAACGACAGGGACAACCACAGATACGCAGTATTTT